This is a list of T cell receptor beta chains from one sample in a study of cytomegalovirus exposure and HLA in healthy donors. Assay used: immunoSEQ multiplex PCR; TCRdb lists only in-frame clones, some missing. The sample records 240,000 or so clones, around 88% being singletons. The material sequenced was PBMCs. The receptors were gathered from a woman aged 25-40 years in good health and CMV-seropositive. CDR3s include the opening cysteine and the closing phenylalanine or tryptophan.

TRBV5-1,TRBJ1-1,CASSRRENTEAFF
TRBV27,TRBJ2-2,CASSLRHRGVDTGELFF
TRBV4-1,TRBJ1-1,CASRDYGQGANTEAFF
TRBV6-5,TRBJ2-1,CASSGTSGAYNEQFF
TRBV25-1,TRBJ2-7,CASSDPTRAVYEQYF
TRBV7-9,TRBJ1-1,CASSSPGNEAFF
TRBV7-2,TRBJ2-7,CASSSPGNWPYEQYF
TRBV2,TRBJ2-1,CATLNYNEQFF
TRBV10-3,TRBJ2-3,CAISLSRTDTQYF
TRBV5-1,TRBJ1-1,CASSLAAGRNTEAFF
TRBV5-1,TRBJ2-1,CASSSLSGGLGFF
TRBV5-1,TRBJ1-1,CASSVKTGNTEAFF
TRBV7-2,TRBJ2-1,CASSFSGRTGNEQFF
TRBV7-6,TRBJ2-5,CASSFQGLAGGPRETQYF
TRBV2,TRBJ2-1,CASSELTSGSTNEQFF
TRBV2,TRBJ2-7,CASSGDSTYEQYF
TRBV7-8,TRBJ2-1,CASSPLRDRGRGAYNEQFF
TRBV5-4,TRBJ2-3,CASSLGGTSGSTDTQYF
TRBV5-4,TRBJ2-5,CASSLDGGGYQETQYF
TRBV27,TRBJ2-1,CASNRVGGRSSYNEQFF
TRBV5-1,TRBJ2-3,CASSLGQGGTDTQYF
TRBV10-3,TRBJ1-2,CAISVGQGLYGYTF
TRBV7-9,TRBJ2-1,CASSFIGRDNEQFF
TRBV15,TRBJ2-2,CATSRGQGGDTGELFF
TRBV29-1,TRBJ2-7,CSVGDSYEQYF
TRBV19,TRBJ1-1,CASSIGPGTEAFF
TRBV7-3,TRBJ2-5,CASSYGPGEETQYF
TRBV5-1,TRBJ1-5,CASSPGTGGGHSNQPQHF
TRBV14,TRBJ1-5,CASSQGGDPNQPQHF
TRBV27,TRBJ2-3,CASKVAVGTDTQYF